These T cell receptor beta chains were read from a single sample in a study of a mutant IDH1 vaccine in newly diagnosed glioma. Only in-frame clones appear in the TCRdb table, and some are missing; sequencing was by immunoSEQ multiplex PCR. The sample yields 31,000 or so clones, roughly 78% seen once. The antigens of these receptors remain unknown. The sample in question was PBMCs, obtained from a glioma patient whose treatment included an IDH1 peptide vaccine. Receptors originate from a woman aged 40 to 50 with glioma. CDR3s include the opening cysteine and the closing phenylalanine or tryptophan. D genes are given only for firm matches. Size is stated for part of the rows, as once, few or many counts, or as a class when the clone is expanded.

d_gene	abundance	v_gene	j_gene	CDR3nt	CDR3aa
-	-	TRBV7-8	TRBJ2-1	TGTGCCAGCAGCTTAGGTGGGGCCGGGGCTGAGCAGTTCTTC	CASSLGGAGAEQFF
-	-	TRBV9	TRBJ2-1	TGTGCCAGCAGCATCGGGGGTTCCCACAATGAGCAGTTCTTC	CASSIGGSHNEQFF
-	-	TRBV19	TRBJ1-2	TGTGCCAGTAGTATAGCAGCGCTTAACTATGGCTACACCTTC	CASSIAALNYGYTF
-	-	TRBV30	TRBJ1-5	TGTGCCTGGAGTGAGAAGGGAGCTCAGCCCCAGCATTTT	CAWSEKGAQPQHF
-	once	TRBV6-1	TRBJ1-2	TGTGCCAGCAGTGAAGCTATGGGACGGATAATCTATGGCTACACCTTC	CASSEAMGRIIYGYTF
-	-	TRBV7-9	TRBJ2-7	TGTGCCAGCAGCTTTGGTACCTACGAGCAGTACTTC	CASSFGTYEQYF
-	-	TRBV6-5	TRBJ2-1	TGTGCCAGCAGTTACAGTCTCGAGGCCAATGAGCAGTTCTTC	CASSYSLEANEQFF
-	-	TRBV19	TRBJ1-2	TGTGCCAGTTCCCGGACAGACTATGGCTACACCTTC	CASSRTDYGYTF
TRBD2	-	TRBV7-2	TRBJ2-3	TGTGCCAGCAGCACAATTGAGCGGGGGGGCCGGGATACGCAGTATTTT	CASSTIERGGRDTQYF
-	-	TRBV25-1	TRBJ2-7	TGTGCCAGCGGGGCCTACGAGCAGTACTTC	CASGAYEQYF
-	-	TRBV19	TRBJ1-1	TGTGCCAGTAGTCTCCAGGGGTTCACTGAAGCTTTCTTT	CASSLQGFTEAFF
-	-	TRBV27	TRBJ1-4	TGTGCCAGCAGTTTATCGCGGTTAGAAAAACTGTTTTTT	CASSLSRLEKLFF
TRBD2	-	TRBV9	TRBJ2-3	TGTGCCAGCAGCGTAGAGGAAGGTAGCGGGGGGCGGGATACGCAGTATTTT	CASSVEEGSGGRDTQYF
-	-	TRBV7-9	TRBJ2-7	TGTGCCAGCAGCTTAGTTGGGGACACTTCTAACGAGCAGTACTTC	CASSLVGDTSNEQYF
-	once	TRBV5-4	TRBJ2-7	TGTGCCAGCAGCTTGGAGCAGAGAACCTACGAGCAGTACTTC	CASSLEQRTYEQYF
-	-	TRBV30	TRBJ1-3	TGTGCCTGGAGGGAACCTGGAAACACCATATATTTT	CAWREPGNTIYF
-	-	TRBV27	TRBJ1-5	TGTGCCAGTAGCCAGGGGACTTGGCAGCCCCAGCATTTT	CASSQGTWQPQHF
-	once	TRBV4-2	TRBJ1-1	TGTGCCAGCAACAGCCTGGGCAACCCGAACGCTGAAGCTTTCTTT	CASNSLGNPNAEAFF
-	-	TRBV7-9	TRBJ1-4	TGTGCCAGCAGCCCCTTCGGGACTTCGGGGGAAAAACTGTTTTTT	CASSPFGTSGEKLFF
-	-	TRBV4-2	TRBJ2-3	TGTGCCAGCAGCCAAGAGTCCCCGCCCCGCACAGATACGCAGTATTTT	CASSQESPPRTDTQYF
TRBD1	-	TRBV29-1	TRBJ2-2	TGCGCCGACAGGGGGCCGGCCGGGGAGCTGTTTTTT	CADRGPAGELFF
-	-	TRBV9	TRBJ2-1	TGTGCCAGCAGCGGGTTCGAGACGGAGCAGTTCTTC	CASSGFETEQFF